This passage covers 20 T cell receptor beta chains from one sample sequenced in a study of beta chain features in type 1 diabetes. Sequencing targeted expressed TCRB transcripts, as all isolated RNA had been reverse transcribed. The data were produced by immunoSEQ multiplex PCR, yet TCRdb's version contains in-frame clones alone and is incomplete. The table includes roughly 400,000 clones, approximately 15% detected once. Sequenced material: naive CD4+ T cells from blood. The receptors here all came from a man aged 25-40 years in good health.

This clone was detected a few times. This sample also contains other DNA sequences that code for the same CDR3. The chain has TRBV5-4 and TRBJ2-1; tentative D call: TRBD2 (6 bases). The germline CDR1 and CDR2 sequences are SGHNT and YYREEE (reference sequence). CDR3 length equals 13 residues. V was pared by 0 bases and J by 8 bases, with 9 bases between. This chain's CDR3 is CASSLAGGYEQFF. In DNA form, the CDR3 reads TGTGCCAGCAGCTTGGCTGGGGGGTATGAGCAGTTCTTC.

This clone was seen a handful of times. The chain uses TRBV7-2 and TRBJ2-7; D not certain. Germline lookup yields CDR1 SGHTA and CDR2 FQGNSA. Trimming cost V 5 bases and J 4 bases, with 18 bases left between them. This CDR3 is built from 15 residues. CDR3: CASSPAGWFAYEQYV. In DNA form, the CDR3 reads TGTGCCAGCAGCCCCGCCGGATGGTTCGCATACGAGCAGTACGTC.

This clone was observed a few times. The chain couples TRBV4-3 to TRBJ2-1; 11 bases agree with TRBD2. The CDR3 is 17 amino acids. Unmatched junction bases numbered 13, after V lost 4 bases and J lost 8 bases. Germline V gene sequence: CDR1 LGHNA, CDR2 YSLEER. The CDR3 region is CASSRFETSGGTDEQFF. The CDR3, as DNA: TGCGCCAGCAGCCGATTCGAAACTAGCGGGGGCACGGATGAGCAGTTCTTC.

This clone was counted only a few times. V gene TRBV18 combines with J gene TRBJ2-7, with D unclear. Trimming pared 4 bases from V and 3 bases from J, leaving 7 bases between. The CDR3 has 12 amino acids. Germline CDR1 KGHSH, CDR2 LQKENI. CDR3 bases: TGTGCCAGCTCACGGGCAGACTACGAGCAGTACTTC. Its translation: CASSRADYEQYF.

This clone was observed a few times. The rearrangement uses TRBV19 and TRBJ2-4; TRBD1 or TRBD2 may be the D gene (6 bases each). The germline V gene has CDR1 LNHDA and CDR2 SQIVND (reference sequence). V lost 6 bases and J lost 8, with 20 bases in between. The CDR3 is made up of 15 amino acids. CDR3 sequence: CASRGRGTLRDIQYF. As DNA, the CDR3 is TGTGCCAGTAGAGGCCGCGGGACATTGAGAGACATTCAGTACTTC.

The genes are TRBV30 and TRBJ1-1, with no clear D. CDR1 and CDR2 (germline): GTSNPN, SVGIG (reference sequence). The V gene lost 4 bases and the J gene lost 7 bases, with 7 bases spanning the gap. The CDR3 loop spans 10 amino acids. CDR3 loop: CAWIKVEAFF. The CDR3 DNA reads TGTGCCTGGATCAAAGTTGAAGCTTTCTTT.

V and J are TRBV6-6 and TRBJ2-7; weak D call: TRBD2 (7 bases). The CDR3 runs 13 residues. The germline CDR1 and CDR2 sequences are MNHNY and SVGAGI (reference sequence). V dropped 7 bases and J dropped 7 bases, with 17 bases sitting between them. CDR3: CASTNGGQGEQYV. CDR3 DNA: TGTGCCAGCACCAACGGGGGGCAGGGGGAGCAGTACGTC.

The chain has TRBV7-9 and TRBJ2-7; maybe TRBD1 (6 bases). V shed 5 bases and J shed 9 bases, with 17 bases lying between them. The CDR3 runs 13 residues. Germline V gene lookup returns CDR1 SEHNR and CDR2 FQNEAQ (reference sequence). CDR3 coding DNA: TGTGCCAGCAGCCGGAGTCCGACAGGTTTGCAGTACTTC. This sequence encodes CASSRSPTGLQYF.

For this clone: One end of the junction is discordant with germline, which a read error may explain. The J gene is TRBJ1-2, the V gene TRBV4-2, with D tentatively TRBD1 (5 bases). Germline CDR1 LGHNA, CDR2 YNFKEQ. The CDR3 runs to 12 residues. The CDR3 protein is CASSPFGRVRAF. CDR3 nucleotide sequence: TGTGCCAGCAGCCCATTCGGCAGGGTGCGAGCCTTC.

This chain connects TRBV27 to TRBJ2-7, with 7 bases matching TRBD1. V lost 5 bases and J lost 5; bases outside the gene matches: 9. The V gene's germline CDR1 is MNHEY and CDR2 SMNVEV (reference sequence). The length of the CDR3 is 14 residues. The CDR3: CASSDRQGPDEQYF. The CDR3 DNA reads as TGTGCCAGCAGTGACAGACAGGGTCCGGACGAGCAGTACTTC.

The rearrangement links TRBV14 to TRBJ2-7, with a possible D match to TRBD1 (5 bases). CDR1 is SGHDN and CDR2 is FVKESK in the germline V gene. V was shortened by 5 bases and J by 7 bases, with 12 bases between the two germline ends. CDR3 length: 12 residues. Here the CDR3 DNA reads TGTGCCAGCAGCTTCGTAAACAGGGAGCAGTACTTC. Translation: CASSFVNREQYF. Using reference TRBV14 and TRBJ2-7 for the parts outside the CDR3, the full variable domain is EAGVTQFPSHSVIEKGQTVTLRCDPISGHDNLYWYRRVMGKEIKFLLHFVKESKQDESGMPNNRFLAERTGGTYSTLKVQPAELEDSGVYFCASSFVNREQYFGPGTRLTVT.

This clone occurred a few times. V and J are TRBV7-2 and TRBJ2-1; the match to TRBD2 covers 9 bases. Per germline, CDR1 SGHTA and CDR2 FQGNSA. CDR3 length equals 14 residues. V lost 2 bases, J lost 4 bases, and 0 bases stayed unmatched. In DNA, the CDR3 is TGTGCCAGCAGCTTAACTAGCGGGTACAATGAGCAGTTCTTC. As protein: CASSLTSGYNEQFF.

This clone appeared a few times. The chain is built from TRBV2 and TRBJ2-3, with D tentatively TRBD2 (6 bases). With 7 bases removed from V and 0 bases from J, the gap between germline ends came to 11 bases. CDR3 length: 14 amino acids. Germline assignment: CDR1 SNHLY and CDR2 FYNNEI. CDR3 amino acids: CASNPGLSTDTQYF. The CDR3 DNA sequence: TGTGCCAGCAATCCGGGACTGAGCACAGATACGCAGTATTTT. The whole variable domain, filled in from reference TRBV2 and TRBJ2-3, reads EPEVTQTPSHQVTQMGQEVILRCVPISNHLYFYWYRQILGQKVEFLVSFYNNEISEKSEIFDDQFSVERPDGSNFTLKIRSTKLEDSAMYFCASNPGLSTDTQYFGPGTRLTVL.

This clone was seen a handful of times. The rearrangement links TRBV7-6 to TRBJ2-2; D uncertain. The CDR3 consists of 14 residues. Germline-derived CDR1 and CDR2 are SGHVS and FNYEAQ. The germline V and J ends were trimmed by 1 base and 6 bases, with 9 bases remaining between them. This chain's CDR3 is CASSLGAAPGELFF. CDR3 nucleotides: TGTGCCAGCAGCTTAGGGGCCGCGCCCGGGGAGCTGTTTTTT.

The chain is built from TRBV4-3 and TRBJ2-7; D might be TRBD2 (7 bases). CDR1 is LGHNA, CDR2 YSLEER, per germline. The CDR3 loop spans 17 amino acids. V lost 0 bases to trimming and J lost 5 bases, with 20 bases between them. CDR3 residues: CASSQEGTGGSGHEQYF. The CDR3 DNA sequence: TGCGCCAGCAGCCAAGAGGGGACGGGGGGCTCAGGTCACGAGCAGTACTTC.

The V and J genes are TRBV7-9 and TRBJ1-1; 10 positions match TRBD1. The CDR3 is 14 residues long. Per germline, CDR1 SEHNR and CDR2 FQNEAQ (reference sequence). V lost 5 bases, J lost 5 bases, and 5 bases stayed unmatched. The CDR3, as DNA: TGTGCCAGCAGCCAGACAGGGGGCATAACTGAAGCTTTCTTT. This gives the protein CASSQTGGITEAFF.

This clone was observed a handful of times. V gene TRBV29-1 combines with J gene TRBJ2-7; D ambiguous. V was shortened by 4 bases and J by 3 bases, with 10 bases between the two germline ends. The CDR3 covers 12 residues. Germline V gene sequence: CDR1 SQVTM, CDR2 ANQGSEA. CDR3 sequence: CSVAVDRYEQYF. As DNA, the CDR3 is TGCAGCGTTGCAGTCGACCGCTACGAGCAGTACTTC.

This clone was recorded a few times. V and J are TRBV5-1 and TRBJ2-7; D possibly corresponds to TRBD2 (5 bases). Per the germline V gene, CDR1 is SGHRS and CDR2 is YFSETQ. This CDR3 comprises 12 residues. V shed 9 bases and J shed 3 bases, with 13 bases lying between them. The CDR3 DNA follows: TGCGCCACCAAACCGGGAAACTACGAGCAGTACGTC. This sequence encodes CATKPGNYEQYV.

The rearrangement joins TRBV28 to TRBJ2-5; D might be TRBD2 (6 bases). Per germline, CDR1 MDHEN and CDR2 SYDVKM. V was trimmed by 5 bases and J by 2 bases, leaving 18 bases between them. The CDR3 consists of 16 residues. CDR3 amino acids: CASSPPGHRGQETQYF. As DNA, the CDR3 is TGTGCCAGCAGTCCTCCGGGGCACCGGGGGCAAGAGACCCAGTACTTC. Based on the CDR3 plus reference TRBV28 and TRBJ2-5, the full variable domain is DVKVTQSSRYLVKRTGEKVFLECVQDMDHENMFWYRQDPGLGLRLIYFSYDVKMKEKGDIPEGYSVSREKKERFSLILESASTNQTSMYLCASSPPGHRGQETQYFGPGTRLLVL.

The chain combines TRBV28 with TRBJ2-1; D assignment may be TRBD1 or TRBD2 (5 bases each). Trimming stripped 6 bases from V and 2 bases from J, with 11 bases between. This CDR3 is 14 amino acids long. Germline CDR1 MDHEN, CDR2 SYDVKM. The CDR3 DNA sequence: TGTGCCAGCAGAGCTCTGGGGGCCTACAATGAGCAGTTCTTC. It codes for CASRALGAYNEQFF.